This entry lists 4 T cell receptor beta chains sequenced from one sample in a study of blood T cells in healthy people across ages. A second PCR of about 6 to 11 cycles used a sample-barcoded 5' primer and a J-beta primer mix. One entry per CDR3 protein results from TCRdb running MiXCR on the 5' RACE reads. This sample carries around 800,000 distinct CDR3 sequences, around half of them seen once, and the ten largest clones take around a sixth. Sample: blood. Source of these receptors: a man aged 80 or over in good health.

Concerning this clonotype: Germline is not matched at one junction end, which may reflect a read error. The rearrangement uses TRBV9 and TRBJ2-5; no clear D gene. Germline assignment: CDR1 SGDLS and CDR2 YYNGEE. The CDR3 runs 14 residues. The CDR3 bases are TGTGTCAGCAGCGTAGAAGGGAACTACGAGACCCAGTACTTC. It specifies CVSSVEGNYETQYF.

The V and J genes are TRBV5-1 and TRBJ2-7; tentative D call: TRBD1 (6 bases). V lost 3 bases and J 1 base, leaving 14 bases between the germline ends. Germline CDR1 is SGHRS and CDR2 is YFSETQ. This CDR3 region has 15 residues. CDR3 sequence (DNA): TGCGCCAGCAGCTCACCCGGGACACGATCCTACGAGCAGTACTTC. It encodes CASSSPGTRSYEQYF. Together with reference TRBV5-1 and TRBJ2-7, the CDR3 gives the full variable domain: KAGVTQTPRYLIKTRGQQVTLSCSPISGHRSVSWYQQTPGQGLQFLFEYFSETQRNKGNFPGRFSGRQFSNSRSEMNVSTLELGDSALYLCASSSPGTRSYEQYFGPGTRLTVT.

V usage is TRBV6-4 and J usage is TRBJ2-1; D may be TRBD1 (6 bases). Trimming stripped 3 bases from V and 5 bases from J, with 11 bases between. The CDR3 extends over 14 amino acids. Germline V gene data show CDR1 as MRHNA and CDR2 as SNTAGT. CDR3 bases: TGTGCCAGCAGTGATTTACAGGGAGACAATGAGCAGTTCTTC. This codes for CASSDLQGDNEQFF.

This clonotype was counted a single time. The J gene is TRBJ1-1, the V gene TRBV20-1, with D perhaps matching TRBD1 (5 bases). This CDR3 region has 15 residues. Germline V gives CDR1 DFQATT, CDR2 SNEGSKA (reference sequence). Trimming stripped 6 bases from V and 5 bases from J, with 22 bases between. CDR3 protein: CSARSGGGGMTEAFF. The CDR3 DNA is TGCAGTGCCCGATCGGGGGGGGGGGGTATGACTGAAGCTTTCTTT.